This TCR beta chain was captured by sequencing in a study of post-analysis software for immune sequencing data. Findings of the study overall: Clustering by F measure revealed strong co-clustering among samples prepared together in one batch. Higher frequency in patients than in controls was seen for roughly five TRBV segments, with TRBV5-6, TRBV5-1 and TRBV20-1 among them.

The CDR3 covers 14 residues. Trimming cost V 5 bases and J 4 bases; bases outside gene matches: 7. The germline V gene encodes CDR1 DFQATT and CDR2 SNEGSKA (reference sequence). Carried by the TCR beta cDNA libraries were unique molecular identifiers. The source material, roughly 0.9 to 11 million T cells, gave rise to about 460,000 cDNA molecules. Each CDR3 protein is one row after TCRdb ran MiXCR on the PCR reads. The table includes roughly 620,000 distinct CDR3 sequences, about 40% detected once. Remarks on this clonotype: The antigen remains undetermined.

The clonotype originates from a girl between 5 and 17 years old with multiple sclerosis. What was sequenced was blood. V and J are TRBV20-1 and TRBJ2-3, with TRBD2 matching 9 bases. The CDR3 sequence: CSALRGGSPDTQYF. CDR3 bases: TGCAGTGCTTTGCGGGGGGGCAGTCCAGATACGCAGTATTTT.